This TCR beta chain is drawn from a study of T-cell reconstitution after alpha-beta-depleted transplantation in children. This clonotype was seen a handful of times. Looked up from germline, CDR1 is SGHRS and CDR2 is YFSETQ. The length of the CDR3 is 15 residues. V was cut by 0 bases and J by 3 bases, with 9 bases left in between. Researchers prepared the TCRbeta library using unique molecular identifiers, the study reports. TCRdb re-analysed the PCR reads in MiXCR, keeping a single row per CDR3 protein. Here the sample spans 900,000 or so distinct CDR3 sequences, approximately 15% being singletons. The sequencing here drew on PBMCs, mostly from graft donor cells, taken 360 days after TCRalphabeta/CD19-depleted stem cell transplant. The TCR was taken from a male patient younger than 18 who had a stem cell transplant for acute lymphoblastic leukemia, so the T cells may come from the graft donor. The rearrangement links TRBV5-1 to TRBJ2-2; D might be TRBD2 (5 bases). The CDR3 reads CASSLVDSDTGELFF. DNA of the CDR3: TGCGCCAGCAGCTTGGTGGACTCGGACACCGGGGAGCTGTTTTTT.